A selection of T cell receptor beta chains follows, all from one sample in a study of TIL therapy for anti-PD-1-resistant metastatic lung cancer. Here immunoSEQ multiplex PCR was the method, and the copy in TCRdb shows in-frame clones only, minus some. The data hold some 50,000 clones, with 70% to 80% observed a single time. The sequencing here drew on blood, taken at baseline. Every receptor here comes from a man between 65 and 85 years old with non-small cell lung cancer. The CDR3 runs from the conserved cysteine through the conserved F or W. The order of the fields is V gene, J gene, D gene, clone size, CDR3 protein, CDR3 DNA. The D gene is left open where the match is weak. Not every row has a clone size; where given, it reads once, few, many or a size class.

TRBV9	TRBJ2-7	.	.	CASSVEPREPEQYF	TGTGCCAGCAGCGTAGAGCCCAGGGAGCCCGAGCAGTACTTC
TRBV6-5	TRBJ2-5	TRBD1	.	CASRRQGAVETQYF	TGTGCCAGCAGAAGACAGGGTGCGGTGGAGACCCAGTACTTC
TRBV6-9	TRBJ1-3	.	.	CASSYQRRSGNTIYF	TGTGCCAGCAGTTATCAGCGGAGGTCTGGAAACACCATATATTTT
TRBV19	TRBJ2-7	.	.	CASSMEGRYEQYF	TGTGCCAGTAGTATGGAGGGTCGGTACGAGCAGTACTTC
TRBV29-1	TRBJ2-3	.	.	CSVEDWTSTDTQYF	TGCAGCGTTGAAGATTGGACGAGCACAGATACGCAGTATTTT
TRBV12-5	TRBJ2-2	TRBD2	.	CASGLVIRLAGRSNTGELFF	TGTGCTAGTGGTTTGGTAATACGACTAGCGGGACGGTCGAACACCGGGGAGCTGTTTTTT
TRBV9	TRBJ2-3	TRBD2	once	CASSPWTSGRARKGTDTQYF	TGTGCCAGCAGCCCCTGGACTAGCGGGAGGGCTAGAAAAGGCACAGATACGCAGTATTTT
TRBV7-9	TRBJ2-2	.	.	CASSLVKTGGTGELFF	TGTGCCAGCAGCTTAGTAAAGACAGGCGGTACCGGGGAGCTGTTTTTT
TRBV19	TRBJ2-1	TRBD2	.	CASSMTIAGPEQFF	TGTGCCAGTAGTATGACTATAGCGGGGCCGGAGCAGTTCTTC
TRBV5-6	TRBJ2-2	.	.	CASSGSGTGELFF	TGTGCCAGCAGCGGTTCAGGGACGGGGGAGCTGTTTTTT
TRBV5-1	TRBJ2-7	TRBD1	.	CASSLGDRDRNEQYF	TGCGCCAGCAGCTTGGGGGACAGGGACAGGAACGAGCAGTACTTC
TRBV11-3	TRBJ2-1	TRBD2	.	CASSQTSGSPHEQFF	TGTGCCAGCAGCCAGACTAGCGGGAGCCCCCATGAGCAGTTCTTC
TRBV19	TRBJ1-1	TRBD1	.	CASSISQGGATEAFF	TGTGCCAGTAGTATTTCCCAAGGGGGCGCCACTGAAGCTTTCTTT
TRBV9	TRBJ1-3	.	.	CASSAGRIHSGNTIYF	TGTGCCAGCAGCGCGGGACGGATTCACTCTGGAAACACCATATATTTT
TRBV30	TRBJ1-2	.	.	CAWRAQNTALGGYTF	TGTGCCTGGAGAGCCCAAAATACAGCCCTTGGGGGCTACACCTTC
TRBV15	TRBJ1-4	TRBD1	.	CATSRVGDRREKLFF	TGTGCCACCAGCAGAGTGGGGGACAGACGGGAAAAACTGTTTTTT
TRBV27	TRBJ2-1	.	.	CASSSSSYISYNEQFF	TGTGCCAGCAGTTCCTCTAGTTACATCTCCTACAATGAGCAGTTCTTC
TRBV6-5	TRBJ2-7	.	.	CASSSGNSYEQYF	TGTGCCAGCAGTTCAGGGAATTCCTACGAGCAGTACTTC
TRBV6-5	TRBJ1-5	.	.	CASSYSFRVGDQPQHF	TGTGCCAGCAGTTACTCATTCAGGGTAGGAGATCAGCCCCAGCATTTT
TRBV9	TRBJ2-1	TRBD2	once	CASSPVGTSNEQFF	TGTGCCAGCAGCCCAGTAGGGACTAGCAATGAGCAGTTCTTC
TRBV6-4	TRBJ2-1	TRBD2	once	CASSDWAGANEQFF	TGTGCCAGCAGTGACTGGGCGGGAGCCAATGAGCAGTTCTTC
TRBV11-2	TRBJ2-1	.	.	CASSLDLWNDEQFF	TGTGCCAGCAGCTTAGATTTGTGGAACGATGAGCAGTTCTTC
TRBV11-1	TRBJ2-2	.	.	CASSLRGSRTGELFF	TGTGCCAGCAGCTTAAGAGGGAGCCGCACCGGGGAGCTGTTTTTT
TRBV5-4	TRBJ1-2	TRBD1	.	CASSLVYGQGYYGYTF	TGTGCCAGCAGCTTGGTTTACGGACAGGGTTACTATGGCTACACCTTC
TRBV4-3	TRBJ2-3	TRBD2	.	CASSQDRGDSTDTQYF	TGCGCCAGCAGCCAAGATCGGGGGGATTCCACAGATACGCAGTATTTT
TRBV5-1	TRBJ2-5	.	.	CASSPLRQQETQYF	TGCGCCAGCAGCCCTCTGAGACAGCAAGAGACCCAGTACTTC
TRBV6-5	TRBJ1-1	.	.	CASTPDRRYTEAFF	TGTGCCAGCACCCCTGACAGGCGATACACTGAAGCTTTCTTT
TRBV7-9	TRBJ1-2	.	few	CASSLGEVGGYTF	TGTGCCAGCAGCTTGGGGGAGGTCGGCGGCTACACCTTC
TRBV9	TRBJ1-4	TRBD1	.	CASSAPPWGTANEKLFF	TGTGCCAGCAGCGCCCCCCCCTGGGGGACAGCGAATGAAAAACTGTTTTTT
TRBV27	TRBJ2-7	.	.	CASSLSYEQYF	TGTGCCAGCAGTTTAAGCTACGAGCAGTACTTC
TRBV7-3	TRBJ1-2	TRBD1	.	CASSTRQGVGYTF	TGTGCCAGCAGCACTAGACAGGGGGTGGGCTACACCTTC
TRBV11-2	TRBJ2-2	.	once	CASSLEQGRVTRELFF	TGTGCCAGCAGCTTAGAGCAGGGGAGGGTCACCCGGGAGCTGTTTTTT
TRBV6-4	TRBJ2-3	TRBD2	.	CASSDSGTRGTDTQYF	TGTGCCAGCAGTGACTCGGGGACTAGAGGCACAGATACGCAGTATTTT
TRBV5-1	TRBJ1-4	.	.	CASSLYGLNEKLFF	TGCGCCAGCAGCTTGTACGGTTTAAATGAAAAACTGTTTTTT
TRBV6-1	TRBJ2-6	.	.	CASSEAGTPSGANVLTF	TGTGCCAGCAGTGAAGCGGGGACACCCTCTGGGGCCAACGTCCTGACTTTC
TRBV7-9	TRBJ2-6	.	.	CASSLGYSRGLSGANVLTF	TGTGCCAGCAGCTTAGGATACTCCAGGGGCCTTTCCGGGGCCAACGTCCTGACTTTC
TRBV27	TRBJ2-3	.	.	CASSSGYTDTQYF	TGTGCCAGCAGTTCAGGCTACACAGATACGCAGTATTTT
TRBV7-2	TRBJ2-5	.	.	CASSPTGMKETQYF	TGTGCCAGCAGCCCAACAGGGATGAAAGAGACCCAGTACTTC
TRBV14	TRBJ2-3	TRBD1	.	CASSQVKGTGGRADTQYF	TGTGCCAGCAGCCAAGTAAAGGGGACAGGGGGCCGCGCAGATACGCAGTATTTT
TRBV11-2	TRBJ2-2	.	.	CASSLVVGGTGELFF	TGTGCCAGCAGCTTAGTTGTGGGCGGCACCGGGGAGCTGTTTTTT